The entry that follows covers one TCR beta chain sequence. Germline V gene data show CDR1 as LNHDA and CDR2 as SQIVND (reference sequence). This CDR3 comprises 13 residues. The V gene lost 5 bases and the J gene lost 5 bases, with 12 bases spanning the gap. This sample was included in a study of blood T cell repertoires in COVID-19. Study overall: Donors in the United States, Italy and Spain gave samples during acute or convalescent COVID-19. PBMCs, B-cell-depleted T cells, or T cells were the source of the cDNA or gDNA that made up the material.

Original processing methods: Estimated nucleated cell counts came from reference gene primer amplification. Assay used: immunoSEQ multiplex PCR; TCRdb lists only in-frame clones, some missing. V and J calls and clone size come straight from that table; D and trimming were deduced from the DNA. The data show roughly 140,000 clones, around 89% seen once. The sequenced sample consisted of peripheral blood. This receptor was obtained from a woman aged 40 to 55 with acute or convalescent COVID-19. The gene calls are TRBV19 and TRBJ1-1, with a weak D call TRBD1 (5 bases). CDR3 amino acids: CASSSSRDTEAFF. The CDR3 DNA sequence: TGTGCCAGTAGTTCCTCCAGGGATACTGAAGCTTTCTTT. The full variable domain, rest sourced from reference TRBV19 and TRBJ1-1, is DGGITQSPKYLFRKEGQNVTLSCEQNLNHDAMYWYRQDPGQGLRLIYYSQIVNDFQKGDIAEGYSVSREKKESFPLTVTSAQKNPTAFYLCASSSSRDTEAFFGQGTRLTVV.